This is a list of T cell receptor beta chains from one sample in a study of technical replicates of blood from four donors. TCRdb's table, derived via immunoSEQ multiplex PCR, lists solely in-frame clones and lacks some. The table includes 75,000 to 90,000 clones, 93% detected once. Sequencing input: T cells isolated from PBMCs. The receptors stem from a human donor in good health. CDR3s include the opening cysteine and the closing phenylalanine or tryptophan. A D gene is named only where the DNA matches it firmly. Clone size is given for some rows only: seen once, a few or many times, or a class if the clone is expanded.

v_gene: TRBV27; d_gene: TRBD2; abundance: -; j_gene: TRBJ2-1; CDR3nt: TGTGCCAGCAGCCCCGGGACTAGCGGGTCCTACAATGAGCAGTTCTTC; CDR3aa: CASSPGTSGSYNEQFF
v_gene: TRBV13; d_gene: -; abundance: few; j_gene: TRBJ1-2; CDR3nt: TGTGCCAGCAGCTTAGAAAAGTCGTTGAGGCACCTGGGCTACACCTTC; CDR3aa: CASSLEKSLRHLGYTF
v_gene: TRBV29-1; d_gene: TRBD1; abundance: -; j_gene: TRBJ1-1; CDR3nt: TGCAGCGTTGAGAGACAGGGGGCGAGGGCTGAAGCTTTCTTT; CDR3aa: CSVERQGARAEAFF
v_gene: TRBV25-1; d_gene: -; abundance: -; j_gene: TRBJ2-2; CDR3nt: TGTGCCAGCAGTGAATCAACGCAGGGGAAGAGAAACACCGGGGAGCTGTTTTTT; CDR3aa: CASSESTQGKRNTGELFF
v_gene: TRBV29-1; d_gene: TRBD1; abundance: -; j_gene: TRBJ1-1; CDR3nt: TGCAGCGTCGTGGACAGGTTGAACACTGAAGCTTTCTTT; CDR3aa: CSVVDRLNTEAFF
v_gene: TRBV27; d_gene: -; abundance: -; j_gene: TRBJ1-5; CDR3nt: TGTGCCAGCAGGTCACCCGGGGGGCCCCAGCATTTT; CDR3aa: CASRSPGGPQHF
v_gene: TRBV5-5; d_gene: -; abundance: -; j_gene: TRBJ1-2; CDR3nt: TGTGCCAGCAGCACCGCAGGGGATGAAGATGGCTACACCTTC; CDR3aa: CASSTAGDEDGYTF
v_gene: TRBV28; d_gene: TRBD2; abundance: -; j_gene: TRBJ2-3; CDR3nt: TGTGCCAGTAGGGCGGGAGGGTCGGGGACAGATACGCAGTATTTT; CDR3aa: CASRAGGSGTDTQYF
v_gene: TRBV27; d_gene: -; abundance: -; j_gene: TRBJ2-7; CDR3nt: TGTGCCAGCAGTTCTTTCCTCGGACAGACCTACGAGCAGTACTTC; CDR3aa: CASSSFLGQTYEQYF
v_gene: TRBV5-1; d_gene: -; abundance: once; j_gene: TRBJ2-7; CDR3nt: TGCGCCAGCAGCGTCAACTACGAGCAGTACTTC; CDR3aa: CASSVNYEQYF
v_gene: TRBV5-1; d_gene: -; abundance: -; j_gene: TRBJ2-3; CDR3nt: TGCGCCAGCAGCTTTTTTGCGGGTTCGGTGAATACGCAGTATTTT; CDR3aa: CASSFFAGSVNTQYF
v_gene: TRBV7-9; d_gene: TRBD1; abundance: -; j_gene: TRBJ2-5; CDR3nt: TGTGCCAGCAGCACCCGACAGGGTGGAGAGACCCAGTACTTC; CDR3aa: CASSTRQGGETQYF
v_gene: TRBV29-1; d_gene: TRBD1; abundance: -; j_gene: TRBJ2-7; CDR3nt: TGCAGCGTTGAGGACAGGGTCTACGAGCAGTACTTC; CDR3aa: CSVEDRVYEQYF
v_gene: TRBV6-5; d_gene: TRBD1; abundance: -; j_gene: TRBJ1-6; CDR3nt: TGTGCCAGCAGTTACGGGGACAGTGGGGAACCCCTCCACTTT; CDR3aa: CASSYGDSGEPLHF
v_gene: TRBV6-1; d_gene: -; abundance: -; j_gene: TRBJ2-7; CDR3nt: TGTGCCAGCAGTGAATCCATCGACGCGGGGAGCTACGAGCAGTACTTC; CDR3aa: CASSESIDAGSYEQYF
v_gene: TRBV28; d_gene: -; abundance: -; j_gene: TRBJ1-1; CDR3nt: TGTGCCAGCAGTCCATTCACGGGGGGGTTTGGGAACACTGAAGCTTTCTTT; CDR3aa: CASSPFTGGFGNTEAFF
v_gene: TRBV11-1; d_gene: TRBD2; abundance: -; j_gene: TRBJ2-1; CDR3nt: TGTGCCAGCAGCTTATTCGCTAGCGGGAGCAGATACCACAATGAGCAGTTCTTC; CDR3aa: CASSLFASGSRYHNEQFF
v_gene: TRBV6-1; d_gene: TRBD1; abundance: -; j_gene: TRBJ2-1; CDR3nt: TGTGCCAGCAGGCAGACAGGGAGCTCCTACAATGAGCAGTTCTTC; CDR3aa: CASRQTGSSYNEQFF
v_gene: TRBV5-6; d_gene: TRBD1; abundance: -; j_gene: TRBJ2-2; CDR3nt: TGTGCCAGCAGCTCATGGACAGGGGACCCTCTCACCGGGGAGCTGTTTTTT; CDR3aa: CASSSWTGDPLTGELFF
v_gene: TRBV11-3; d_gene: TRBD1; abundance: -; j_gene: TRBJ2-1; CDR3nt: TGTGCCAGCAGTCCTGAGACCAACAGGGGGGATGAGCAGTTCTTC; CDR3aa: CASSPETNRGDEQFF
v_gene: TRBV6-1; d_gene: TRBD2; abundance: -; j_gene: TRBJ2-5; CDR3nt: TGTGCCAGCAGCCTGGGACTAGCGGGAGTAGAGACCCAGTACTTC; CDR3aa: CASSLGLAGVETQYF
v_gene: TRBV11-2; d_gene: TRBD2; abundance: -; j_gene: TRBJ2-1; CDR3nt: TGTGCCAGCCGCCCTAGCGGGAGGGCCTACAATGAGCAGTTCTTC; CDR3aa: CASRPSGRAYNEQFF
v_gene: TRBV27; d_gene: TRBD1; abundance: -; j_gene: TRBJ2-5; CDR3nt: TGTGCCAGCAGCGGCAGGGGGGAGACCCAGTACTTC; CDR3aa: CASSGRGETQYF
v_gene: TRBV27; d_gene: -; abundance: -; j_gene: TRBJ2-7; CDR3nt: TGTGCCAGCAGTCGGACTCCTACCTCCTACGAGCAGTACTTC; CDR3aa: CASSRTPTSYEQYF
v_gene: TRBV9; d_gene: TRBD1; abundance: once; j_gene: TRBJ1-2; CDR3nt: TGTGCCAGCAGCACGCGGACAGGGAACCTCTATGGCTACACCTTC; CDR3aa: CASSTRTGNLYGYTF
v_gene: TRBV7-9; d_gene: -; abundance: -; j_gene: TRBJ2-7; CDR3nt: TGTGCCAGCAGCTTAATAGGGGATTCTAGGCAGTACTTC; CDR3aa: CASSLIGDSRQYF
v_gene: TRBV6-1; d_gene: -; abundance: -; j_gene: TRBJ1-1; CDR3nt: TGTGCCAGCAGGGGTCGGTCGGGGGCTTTCTTT; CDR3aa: CASRGRSGAFF
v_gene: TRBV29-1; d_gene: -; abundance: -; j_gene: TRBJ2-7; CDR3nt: TGCAGCGTAGACGGGGGATCCTACGAGCAGTACTTC; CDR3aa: CSVDGGSYEQYF